This TCR beta chain was captured in a study of beta chain features in type 1 diabetes. It was one heparinised blood draw, averaging approximately 100 mL, that each donor gave. This CDR3 comprises 12 residues. The V gene's germline CDR1 is SGHVS and CDR2 FNYEAQ. V was trimmed by 0 bases and J by 6 bases, leaving 6 bases between them. Whole-study results and caveats: Lower insertion and higher deletion counts appeared at VDJ junctions in type 1 diabetes patients. The cDNA sequencing approach could over-represent high-TCR-expressing cells. TCRB CDR3 length was moderately but significantly reduced in all four CD4+ subsets of Type 1 diabetes patients.

The isolated RNA, all of it, was reverse transcribed, so expressed TCRB transcripts were what got sequenced. Each sample of naive, central memory or regulatory T cells had, on average, approximately 3.5 million reads. Here immunoSEQ multiplex PCR was the method, and the copy in TCRdb shows in-frame clones only, minus some. The sample shows 640,000 or so clones, around 15% of them seen only once. The table lists this clone with a few counts. Its specificity is not known. The chain recombines TRBV7-6 with TRBJ2-7, with a tentative D call TRBD1 (6 bases). The sample was naive CD4+ T cells from blood. The receptor comes from a man between 18 and 29 years old with type 1 diabetes. CDR3 in DNA: TGTGCCAGCAGCTTAGCCAGGGGCGAGCAGTACTTC. This codes for CASSLARGEQYF.